The source of this T cell receptor (beta chain) is a study of CD8+ T cells in alopecia areata. This clone has only a few counts. The CDR3 consists of 14 residues. CDR1 and CDR2 from the germline V gene are LNHDA and SQIVND (reference sequence). Between the trimmed V and J ends, which lost 3 bases and 8 bases, there was a span of 16 bases. Extracted from the samples, RNA was reverse transcribed into cDNA to serve as the sequencing template. Clones were read by immunoSEQ multiplex PCR, and TCRdb kept only the in-frame ones, dropping some. Of some 190,000 clones listed, 40% to 55% are singletons. Treatment of the sample: oral pan-JAK inhibitor, 5-10 mg twice daily.

The receptor comes from a human donor with alopecia areata. This chain joins TRBV19 and TRBJ1-2, with D possibly matching TRBD1 (6 bases). Source: CD8+ T cells sorted from blood, taken around week 54, from a patient treated with tofacitinib. CDR3 sequence (DNA): TGTGCCAGTAGTATGGAACAGGGTCTCTCCGGCTACACCTTC. Its protein is CASSMEQGLSGYTF.